These 20 T cell receptor beta chains came from one sample sequenced in a study of blood T cell repertoires in COVID-19. Assay: immunoSEQ multiplex PCR; the TCRdb copy retains only in-frame clones and omits some. Among about 150,000 clones listed, roughly 80% were seen once. The sequenced sample was peripheral blood. These receptors all come from a woman in her sixties with acute or convalescent COVID-19.

The rearrangement links TRBV27 to TRBJ1-6, with D possibly matching TRBD1 (5 bases). The CDR3 has 13 residues. CDR1 is MNHEY and CDR2 is SMNVEV in the germline V gene (reference sequence). V was pared by 6 bases and J by 8 bases, with 11 bases between. The CDR3 DNA sequence: TGTGCCAGCAGAATTGACAGCTATTCACCCCTCCACTTT. This sequence encodes CASRIDSYSPLHF.

The chain is built from TRBV4-1 and TRBJ2-7, with 7 positions matching TRBD2. This CDR3 is built from 19 residues. Germline CDR1 MGHRA, CDR2 YSYEKL. Trimming at V came to 3 bases and at J to 2 bases, leaving 19 bases not matched to a gene. The CDR3 is CASSQDPMAAAGQPYEQYF. In DNA form, the CDR3 reads TGCGCCAGCAGCCAGGACCCGATGGCCGCAGCGGGGCAGCCCTACGAGCAGTACTTC.

The V and J genes are TRBV10-3 and TRBJ1-2; D not certain. Deletions cut 3 bases from V and 4 bases from J, with 9 bases between. The germline gives CDR1 ENHRY, CDR2 SYGVKD. CDR3 length: 13 amino acids. The CDR3 spells CAISEPRSYGYTF. CDR3 DNA sequence: TGTGCCATCAGTGAACCCAGATCCTATGGCTACACCTTC.

The gene calls are TRBV5-1 and TRBJ1-1; the D gene is possibly TRBD1 (5 bases). Germline loops: CDR1 SGHRS, CDR2 YFSETQ. This CDR3 has 15 residues. With 4 bases removed from V and 4 bases from J, the gap between germline ends came to 17 bases. The CDR3, as DNA: TGCGCCAGCAGCCCCCGCCGCGGGGGATCCACTGAAGCTTTCTTT. It translates to CASSPRRGGSTEAFF.

J is TRBJ2-1 and V is TRBV29-1; 9 bases align to TRBD1. Losses at the gene ends were 6 bases for V and 1 base for J; bases not matched to a gene: 7. The germline CDR1 and CDR2 sequences are SQVTM and ANQGSEA. The CDR3 runs 15 residues. CDR3 nucleotide sequence: TGCAGCGTAGCCGGACAGGGGACTTCCTACAATGAGCAGTTCTTC. It translates to CSVAGQGTSYNEQFF.

J is TRBJ1-2 and V is TRBV3-1 (or the pseudogene TRBV3-2); 10 nucleotides line up with TRBD1. The germline V gene has CDR1 LGHDT and CDR2 YNNKEL (reference sequence). This CDR3 has 15 amino acids. J gave up 11 bases and V 0 bases, and 9 bases lay outside the gene matches. The DNA for the CDR3 is TGTGCCAGCAGCCAAGATACACATGGGACAGGGGAATACACCTTC. It yields the protein CASSQDTHGTGEYTF.

This sequence joins TRBV3-1 (or the pseudogene TRBV3-2) and TRBJ1-2; D possibly corresponds to TRBD1 (5 bases). The CDR3 length is 14 residues. From germline, CDR1 is LGHDT and CDR2 YNNKEL (reference sequence). V lost 4 bases to trimming and J lost 7 bases, with 16 bases between them. The CDR3 DNA reads TGTGCCAGCAGCCGGGGCAGACCCCCCGGTGGCTACACCTTC. It codes for CASSRGRPPGGYTF.

V gene TRBV7-9 combines with J gene TRBJ2-7; 9 bases align to TRBD1. The CDR3 runs 13 residues. The ends lost 5 bases at V and 6 bases at J; junction bases unmatched: 5. The V gene's germline CDR1 is SEHNR and CDR2 FQNEAQ (reference sequence). CDR3 in DNA: TGTGCCAGCAGCCGGGGACAGGGCGGCGAGCAGTACGTC. It specifies CASSRGQGGEQYV.

The V call is TRBV12-5, the J call TRBJ1-1; D not resolved. CDR1 and CDR2 from the germline V gene are LGHNT and FRNRAP. The CDR3 extends over 14 amino acids. V lost 0 bases, J lost 6 bases, and 11 bases lay in between. CDR3 residues: CASGLVGVSAEAFF. Here the CDR3 DNA reads TGTGCTAGTGGTTTGGTCGGGGTGTCGGCTGAAGCTTTCTTT.

This rearrangement joins TRBV5-1 to TRBJ2-7, with TRBD1 identical over 10 bases. The CDR3 has 19 amino acids. Per the germline V gene, CDR1 is SGHRS and CDR2 is YFSETQ. The trim removed 4 bases at V and 3 bases at J, leaving 19 bases unmatched. For the CDR3, the DNA is TGCGCCAGCAGCCCCTATCCGGGACAGAGGGGGACAGGGGACTACGAGCAGTACTTC. Residues: CASSPYPGQRGTGDYEQYF. Combining the CDR3 with reference TRBV5-1 and TRBJ2-7 gives the whole variable domain KAGVTQTPRYLIKTRGQQVTLSCSPISGHRSVSWYQQTPGQGLQFLFEYFSETQRNKGNFPGRFSGRQFSNSRSEMNVSTLELGDSALYLCASSPYPGQRGTGDYEQYFGPGTRLTVT.

The chain joins TRBV5-5 to TRBJ2-7; D remains unclear. Germline CDR1 is SGHKS and CDR2 is YYEKEE (reference sequence). The CDR3 spans 15 residues. V lost 0 bases, J lost 0 bases, and 10 bases lay in between. Written as DNA, the CDR3 is TGTGCCAGCAGCTTGGTGGTTTGGAGCTCCTACGAGCAGTACTTC. It codes for CASSLVVWSSYEQYF.

The V call is TRBV5-1, the J call TRBJ2-7; 9 bases align to TRBD1. This CDR3 has 15 residues. CDR1 and CDR2 (germline): SGHRS, YFSETQ. Trimming removed 6 bases from V and 2 bases from J; junction bases left unmatched: 9. The CDR3 DNA reads as TGCGCCAGCACCCAGACCGGGACAGGGACCTACGAGCAGTACTTC. This translates into CASTQTGTGTYEQYF.

V and J are TRBV9 and TRBJ2-3; 12 bases align to TRBD2. After removal of 0 bases from V and 0 bases from J, the junction contained 8 bases not matched to a gene. Germline V gene data show CDR1 as SGDLS and CDR2 as YYNGEE. The CDR3 loop spans 19 amino acids. The CDR3 bases are TGTGCCAGCAGCGTAGGGTCTAGCGGGGGGGCGACTAGCACAGATACGCAGTATTTT. It codes for CASSVGSSGGATSTDTQYF.

The chain uses TRBV3-1 (or the pseudogene TRBV3-2) and TRBJ1-2, with D perhaps matching TRBD1 (6 bases). Germline CDR1 LGHDT, CDR2 YNNKEL (reference sequence). Between the trimmed V and J ends, which lost 2 bases and 4 bases, there was a span of 11 bases. The CDR3 has 14 residues. The CDR3 loop reads CASSQQGRGYGYTF. In DNA form, the CDR3 reads TGTGCCAGCAGCCAACAGGGGCGAGGCTATGGCTACACCTTC.

The V gene is TRBV28, the J gene TRBJ2-7; TRBD2 agrees at 9 bases. Germline V lookup: CDR1 MDHEN, CDR2 SYDVKM. CDR3 size: 13 residues. The DNA of the CDR3 is TGTGCCAGCAGTTTGGGCGGGGGGGACGAGCAGTACGTT. This encodes CASSLGGGDEQYV.

The V and J genes are TRBV25-1 and TRBJ1-6; a possible D gene is TRBD1 (6 bases). Germline CDR1 and CDR2: MGHDK and SYGVNS. This CDR3 comprises 16 residues. V lost 0 bases and J lost 7, with 13 bases in between. The DNA for the CDR3 is TGTGCCAGCAGTGAATATAAGGGGGTAATCAATTCACCCCTCCACTTT. Translating gives CASSEYKGVINSPLHF.

This clone has only one observation. The genes are TRBV15 and TRBJ2-7; the match to TRBD1 covers 8 bases. Trimming at V came to 0 bases and at J to 0 bases, leaving 10 bases not matched to a gene. This CDR3 spans 18 amino acids. Germline lookup yields CDR1 LNHNV and CDR2 YYDKDF (reference sequence). The CDR3 protein is CATSRDRDRTGSSYEQYF. CDR3 DNA: TGTGCCACCAGCAGAGATCGAGATAGGACAGGGAGCTCCTACGAGCAGTACTTC.

The chain couples TRBV19 to TRBJ1-5, with 8 positions matching TRBD1. Germline CDR1 LNHDA, CDR2 SQIVND (reference sequence). Trimming took 5 bases from V and 2 from J; bases not matched to a gene: 5. The CDR3 sequence is 15 residues long. DNA of the CDR3: TGTGCCAGTAGTTCTGGGACAGGACGCAATCAGCCCCAGCATTTT. This encodes CASSSGTGRNQPQHF. The full variable domain, with the rest looked up from reference TRBV19 and TRBJ1-5, is DGGITQSPKYLFRKEGQNVTLSCEQNLNHDAMYWYRQDPGQGLRLIYYSQIVNDFQKGDIAEGYSVSREKKESFPLTVTSAQKNPTAFYLCASSSGTGRNQPQHFGDGTRLSIL.

The chain links TRBV11-2 to TRBJ2-7; 13 bases agree with TRBD2. The J segment lost 4 bases and the V segment lost 5 bases, leaving 5 bases of the junction unmatched. There are 15 residues in the CDR3. From germline, CDR1 is SGHAT and CDR2 FQNNGV. DNA for the CDR3: TGTGCCAGCAGCCTACTAGCGGGAGGGATTTACGAGCAGTACTTC. This sequence encodes CASSLLAGGIYEQYF.

The chain is built from TRBV23-1 and TRBJ2-2; TRBD1 agrees at 8 bases. TRBV23-1 is classed as an ORF, of uncertain function. V lost 5 bases to trimming and J lost 3 bases; unmatched junction nucleotides: 5. The CDR3 loop spans 15 amino acids. In nucleotides, the CDR3 is TGCGCCAGCAGTGCCGGGACAGGATACACCGGGGAGCTGTTTTTT. It is translated as CASSAGTGYTGELFF.